This TCR beta chain is from a study of T cells in Graves' hyperthyroidism and ophthalmopathy. Across the whole study: The authors collected peripheral blood at initial diagnosis, before any treatment. Study-wide results and limits: Model-based prediction identified ophthalmopathy a median about 7 months prior to its onset.

With regard to this clonotype: Its matching antigen is unknown.

The CDR3 has 16 amino acids. The V segment lost 3 bases and the J segment 3 bases; nucleotides outside the gene matches: 9. Germline loops: CDR1 SGHNT, CDR2 YYREEE (reference sequence). The source material, RNA transcripts, was used to amplify TCR beta CDR3 regions. During a first-round RT-PCR of the TCR CDR3, the HTBI primer set was used. One entry per CDR3 protein results from TCRdb running MiXCR on the multiplex PCR reads. The table records 350,000 to 450,000 distinct CDR3 sequences, roughly 14% of them present only once. On the basis of clinical symptoms, serum thyroxine and TRAb, thyroid ultrasound and orbital computed tomography, diagnoses were made. From 9 to 10 ml of fresh peripheral blood, PBMCs were isolated.

This chain uses TRBV5-4 with TRBJ1-1; 9 nucleotides agree with TRBD1. Sequencing used blood. This TCR came from an older woman with Graves' hyperthyroidism. The CDR3 here is CASSSLYRTGDTEAFF. CDR3 DNA: TGTGCCAGCAGCTCCCTTTACCGGACAGGGGACACTGAAGCTTTCTTT.